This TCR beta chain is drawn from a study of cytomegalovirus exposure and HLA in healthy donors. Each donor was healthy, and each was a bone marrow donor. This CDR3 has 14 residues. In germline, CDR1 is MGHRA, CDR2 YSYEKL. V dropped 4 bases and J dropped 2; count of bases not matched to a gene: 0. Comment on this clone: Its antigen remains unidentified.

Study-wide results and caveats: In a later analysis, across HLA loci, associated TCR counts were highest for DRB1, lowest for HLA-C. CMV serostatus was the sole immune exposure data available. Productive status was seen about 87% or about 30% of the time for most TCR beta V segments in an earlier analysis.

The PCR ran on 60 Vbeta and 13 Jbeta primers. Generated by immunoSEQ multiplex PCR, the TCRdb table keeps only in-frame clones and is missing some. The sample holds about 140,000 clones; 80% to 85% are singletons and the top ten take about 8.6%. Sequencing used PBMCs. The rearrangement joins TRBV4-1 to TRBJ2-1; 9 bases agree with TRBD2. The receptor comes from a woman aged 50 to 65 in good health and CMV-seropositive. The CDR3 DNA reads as TGCGCCAGCAGCCTAGCGGGGGCCTACAATGAGCAGTTCTTC. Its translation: CASSLAGAYNEQFF.